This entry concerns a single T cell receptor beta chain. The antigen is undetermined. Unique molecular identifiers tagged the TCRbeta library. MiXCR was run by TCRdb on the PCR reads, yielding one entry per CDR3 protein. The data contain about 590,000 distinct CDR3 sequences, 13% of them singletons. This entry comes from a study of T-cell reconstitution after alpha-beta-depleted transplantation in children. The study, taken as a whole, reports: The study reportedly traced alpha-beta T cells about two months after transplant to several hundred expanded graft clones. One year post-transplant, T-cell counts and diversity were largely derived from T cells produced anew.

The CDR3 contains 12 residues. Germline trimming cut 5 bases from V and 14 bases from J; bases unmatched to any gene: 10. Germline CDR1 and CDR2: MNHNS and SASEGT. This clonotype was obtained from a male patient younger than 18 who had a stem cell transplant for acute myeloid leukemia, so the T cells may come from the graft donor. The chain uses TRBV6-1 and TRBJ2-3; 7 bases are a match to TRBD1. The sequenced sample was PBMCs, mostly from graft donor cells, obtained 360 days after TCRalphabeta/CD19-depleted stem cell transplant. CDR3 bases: TGTGCCAGCAGTCCATTCCGGGACAGTAGGTATTTT. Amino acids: CASSPFRDSRYF.